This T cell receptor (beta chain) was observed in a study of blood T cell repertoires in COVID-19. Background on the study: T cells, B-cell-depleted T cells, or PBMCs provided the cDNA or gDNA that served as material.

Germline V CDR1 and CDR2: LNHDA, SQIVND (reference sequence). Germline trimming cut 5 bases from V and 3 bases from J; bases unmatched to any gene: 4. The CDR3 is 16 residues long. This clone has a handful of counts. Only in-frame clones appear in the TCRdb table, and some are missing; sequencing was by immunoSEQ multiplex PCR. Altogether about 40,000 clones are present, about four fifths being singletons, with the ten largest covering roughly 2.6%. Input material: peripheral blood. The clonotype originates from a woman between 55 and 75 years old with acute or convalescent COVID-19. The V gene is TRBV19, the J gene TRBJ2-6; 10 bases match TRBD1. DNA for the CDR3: TGTGCCAGTAGTCGACAGGGGGCTGGTGGGGCCAACGTCCTGACTTTC. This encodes CASSRQGAGGANVLTF.